This TCR beta chain was captured in a study of vaccination and CD4 T cells after COVID-19. Study-wide background: Researchers treated cells with overlapping spike peptides taken from SARS-CoV-2, HCoV-NL63, HCoV-OC43 and HCoV-229E. Study observations and caveats: There were relatively few convalescent patients studied, and there were no early post-infection timepoints. A nonsignificant median increase from around 21 to 38 SARS-CoV-2-reactive clonotypes was observed.

The Oncomine TCR Beta short-read assay was what sequenced the DNA obtained from cultured CD4+ T cells. In TCRdb, the PCR reads were re-called with MiXCR into one record per CDR3 protein. The sample comprises 12,000 or so distinct CDR3 sequences, approximately 50% of which are singletons, and approximately 16% rests with the top ten. Specified treatment: roughly 11-day PBMC culture with coronavirus spike peptide pools or control peptides (ViraFEST assay). After expanding antigen-specific T cells with peptide pools, ViraFEST sequenced their TCRs. In the case of this clonotype: Its matching antigen is unknown.

Germline trimming cut 3 bases from V and 7 bases from J; bases unmatched to any gene: 7. The germline V gene encodes CDR1 SGHAT and CDR2 FQDESV (reference sequence). The CDR3 spans 14 residues. This receptor was identified in a human donor who had recovered from COVID-19. The chain links TRBV11-1 to TRBJ2-7; 9 bases match TRBD1. Sequencing input: CD4+ T cells from blood, cultured in vitro. The CDR3, as DNA: TGTGCCAGCAGCTTTAACAGGGGGCGTGGAGAGCAGTACTTC. It codes for CASSFNRGRGEQYF.